These 2 T cell receptor beta chains were sequenced from one sample in a study of blood T cells in healthy people across ages (dated by TCRdb to about 2015). Library prep was done by 5' RACE. TCRdb records Illumina HiSeq 2500 as the sequencer. A second PCR of roughly 6 to 12 cycles was performed with a sample-barcoded 5' primer and a J-beta primer mix. The public reads were reprocessed in TCRdb via fastp at Q25 and MiXCR, keeping in-frame beta chains. Rows are combined by CDR3 protein, so each entry shows the most common genes and DNA. Counted in this sample were some 800,000 distinct CDR3 sequences; approximately 44% of them appeared once. The leading ten clones occupy about a fifth of the sample. Specimen: blood. The receptor set was obtained from a man aged 55 to 70 in good health.

This clonotype has a handful of counts. The gene calls are TRBV9 and TRBJ2-7, with 7 bases fitting TRBD1. The trim removed 0 bases at V and 4 bases at J, leaving 1 base unmatched. The CDR3 has 13 amino acids. Germline lookup yields CDR1 SGDLS and CDR2 YYNGEE. The CDR3 region has the DNA TGTGCCAGCAGCGTAGCGACAGGGTACGAGCAGTACTTC. Protein product: CASSVATGYEQYF.

Ten or more counts support this clonotype. The CDR3 is CASSSGVQETQYF. CDR3 nucleotide sequence: TGTGCCAGCAGCTCGGGGGTCCAAGAGACCCAGTACTTC. V and J are TRBV5-6 and TRBJ2-5, with D tentatively TRBD2 (6 bases). The CDR3 length is 13 residues. CDR1 and CDR2 from the germline V gene are SGHDT and YYEEEE. Trimming shortened V by 3 bases and J by 1 base, and 7 bases separated the two germline ends.